In this sample, the clone carrying this TCR beta chain turned up once. Antigen unknown. Other DNA sequences in the sample encode the same CDR3. Every patient had mismatch repair deficiency by PCR or immunohistochemistry. A few pembrolizumab responders had their TCRs sequenced. The data originate from a study of PD-1 blockade in mismatch repair-deficient tumors. Study context: All were previously treated, progressing patients with 12 mismatch repair-deficient cancer types.

Study-wide results and limits: After pembrolizumab, tumor-resident clones rose rapidly, then generally contracted before radiologic responses.

TCRdb's table, derived via immunoSEQ multiplex PCR, lists solely in-frame clones and lacks some. Of about 79,000 clones listed, roughly 80% are singletons. This CDR3 spans 11 amino acids. Between the trimmed V and J ends, which lost 3 bases and 3 bases, there was a span of 6 bases. CDR1 is GTSNPN, CDR2 SVGIG, per germline (reference sequence). Source: peripheral blood, taken 44 weeks after starting pembrolizumab. The clonotype originates from an adult with mismatch repair-deficient cancer. V gene TRBV30 combines with J gene TRBJ2-7; D possibly corresponds to TRBD1 (5 bases). This chain's CDR3 is CAWSDSYEQYF. In DNA form, the CDR3 reads TGTGCCTGGAGCGACAGCTACGAGCAGTACTTC.